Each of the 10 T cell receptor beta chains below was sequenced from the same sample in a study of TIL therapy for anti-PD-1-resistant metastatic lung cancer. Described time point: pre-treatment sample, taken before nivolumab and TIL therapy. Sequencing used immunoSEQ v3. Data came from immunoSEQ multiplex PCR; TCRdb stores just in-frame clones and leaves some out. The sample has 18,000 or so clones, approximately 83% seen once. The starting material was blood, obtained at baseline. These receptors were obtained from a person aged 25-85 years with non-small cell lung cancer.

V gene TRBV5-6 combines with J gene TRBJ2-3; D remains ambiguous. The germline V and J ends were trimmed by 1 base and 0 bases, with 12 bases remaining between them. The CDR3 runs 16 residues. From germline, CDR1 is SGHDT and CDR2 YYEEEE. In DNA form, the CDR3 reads TGTGCCAGCAGCTTGTATGTTCAACCTAGCACAGATACGCAGTATTTT. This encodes CASSLYVQPSTDTQYF.

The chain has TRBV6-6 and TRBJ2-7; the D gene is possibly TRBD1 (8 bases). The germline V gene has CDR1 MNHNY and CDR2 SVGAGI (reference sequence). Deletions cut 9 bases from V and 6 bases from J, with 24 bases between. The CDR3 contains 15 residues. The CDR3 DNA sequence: TGTGCCAGTAGTCATCTACAGGGGGGGTCTCTCGAGCAGTACTTC. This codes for CASSHLQGGSLEQYF.

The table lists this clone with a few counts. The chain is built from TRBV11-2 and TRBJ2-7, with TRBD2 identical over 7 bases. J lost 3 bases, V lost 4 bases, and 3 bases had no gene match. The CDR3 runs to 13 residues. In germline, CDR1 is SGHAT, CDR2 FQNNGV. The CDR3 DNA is TGTGCCAGCAGCTCCGGGACTATCTACGAGCAGTACTTC. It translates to CASSSGTIYEQYF.

CDR3 DNA: TGCAGCGTTGGGAACGAAAACATTCAGTACTTC. This gives the protein CSVGNENIQYF. This rearrangement joins TRBV29-1 to TRBJ2-4; D gene unclear. The CDR3 sequence is 11 residues long. Between the trimmed V and J ends, which lost 4 bases and 5 bases, there was a span of 6 bases. CDR1 SQVTM and CDR2 ANQGSEA come from the germline V gene.

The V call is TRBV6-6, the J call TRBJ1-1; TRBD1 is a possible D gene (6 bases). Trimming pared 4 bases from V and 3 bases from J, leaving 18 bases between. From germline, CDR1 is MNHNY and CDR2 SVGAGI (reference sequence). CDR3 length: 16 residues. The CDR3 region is CASSSYRVLKDTEAFF. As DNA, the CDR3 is TGTGCCAGCAGTTCCTACAGGGTCCTAAAGGACACTGAAGCTTTCTTT.

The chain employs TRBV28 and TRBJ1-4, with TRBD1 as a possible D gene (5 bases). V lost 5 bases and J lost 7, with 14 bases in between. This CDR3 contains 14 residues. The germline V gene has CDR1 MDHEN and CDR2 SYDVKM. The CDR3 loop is CASSPAGITEKLFF. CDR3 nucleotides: TGTGCCAGCAGTCCAGCAGGGATTACTGAAAAACTGTTTTTT.

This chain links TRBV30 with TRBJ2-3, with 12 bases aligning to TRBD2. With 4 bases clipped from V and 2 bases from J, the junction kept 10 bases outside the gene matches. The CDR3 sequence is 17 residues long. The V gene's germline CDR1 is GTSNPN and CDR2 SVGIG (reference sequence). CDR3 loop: CAWTQGASGGVTDTQYF. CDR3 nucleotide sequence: TGTGCCTGGACCCAGGGTGCTAGCGGGGGGGTCACAGATACGCAGTATTTT.

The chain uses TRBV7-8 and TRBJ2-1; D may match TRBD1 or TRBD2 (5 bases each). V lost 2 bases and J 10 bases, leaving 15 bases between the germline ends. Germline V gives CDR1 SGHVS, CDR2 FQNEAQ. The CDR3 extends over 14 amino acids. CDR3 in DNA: TGTGCCAGCAGCTTAATGACAGCGGATGCCGAGCAGTTCTTC. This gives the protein CASSLMTADAEQFF.

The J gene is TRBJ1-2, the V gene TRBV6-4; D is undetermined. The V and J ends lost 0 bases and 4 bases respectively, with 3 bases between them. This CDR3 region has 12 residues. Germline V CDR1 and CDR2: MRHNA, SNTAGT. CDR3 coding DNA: TGTGCCAGCAGTGACTCCAGCTATGGCTACACCTTC. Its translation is CASSDSSYGYTF.

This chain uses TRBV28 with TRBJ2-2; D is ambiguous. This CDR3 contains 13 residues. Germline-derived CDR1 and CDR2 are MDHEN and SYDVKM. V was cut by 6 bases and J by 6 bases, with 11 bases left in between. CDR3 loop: CASRLLWAGELFF. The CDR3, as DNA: TGTGCCAGCAGGCTTCTGTGGGCCGGGGAGCTGTTTTTT. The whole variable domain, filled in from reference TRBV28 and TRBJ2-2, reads DVKVTQSSRYLVKRTGEKVFLECVQDMDHENMFWYRQDPGLGLRLIYFSYDVKMKEKGDIPEGYSVSREKKERFSLILESASTNQTSMYLCASRLLWAGELFFGEGSRLTVL.